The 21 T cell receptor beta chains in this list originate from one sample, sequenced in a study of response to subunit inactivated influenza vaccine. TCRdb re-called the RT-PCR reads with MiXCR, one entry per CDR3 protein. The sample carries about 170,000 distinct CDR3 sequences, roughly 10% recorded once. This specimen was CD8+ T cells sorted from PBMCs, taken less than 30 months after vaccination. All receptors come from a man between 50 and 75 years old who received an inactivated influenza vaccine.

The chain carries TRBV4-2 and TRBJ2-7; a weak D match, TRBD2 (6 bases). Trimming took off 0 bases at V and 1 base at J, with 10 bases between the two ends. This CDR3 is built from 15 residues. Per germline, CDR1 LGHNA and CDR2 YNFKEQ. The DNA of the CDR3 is TGTGCCAGCAGCCAAGAGCGGGACGGTTCCTACGAGCAGTACTTC. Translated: CASSQERDGSYEQYF.

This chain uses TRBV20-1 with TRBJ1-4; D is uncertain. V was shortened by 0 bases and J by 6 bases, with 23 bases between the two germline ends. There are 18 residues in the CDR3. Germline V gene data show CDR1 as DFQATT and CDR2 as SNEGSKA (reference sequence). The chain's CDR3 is CSARDVRATREVYEKLFF. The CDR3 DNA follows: TGCAGTGCTAGAGATGTGCGCGCCACTAGGGAGGTTTATGAAAAACTGTTTTTT.

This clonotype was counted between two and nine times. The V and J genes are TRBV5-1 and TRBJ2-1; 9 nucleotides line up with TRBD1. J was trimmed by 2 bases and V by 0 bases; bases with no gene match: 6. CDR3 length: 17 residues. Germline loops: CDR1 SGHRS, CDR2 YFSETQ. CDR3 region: CASSLDVRTGAYNEQFF. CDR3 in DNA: TGCGCCAGCAGCTTGGATGTTAGGACAGGGGCCTACAATGAGCAGTTCTTC. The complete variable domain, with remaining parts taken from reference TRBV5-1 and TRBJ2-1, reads KAGVTQTPRYLIKTRGQQVTLSCSPISGHRSVSWYQQTPGQGLQFLFEYFSETQRNKGNFPGRFSGRQFSNSRSEMNVSTLELGDSALYLCASSLDVRTGAYNEQFFGPGTRLTVL.

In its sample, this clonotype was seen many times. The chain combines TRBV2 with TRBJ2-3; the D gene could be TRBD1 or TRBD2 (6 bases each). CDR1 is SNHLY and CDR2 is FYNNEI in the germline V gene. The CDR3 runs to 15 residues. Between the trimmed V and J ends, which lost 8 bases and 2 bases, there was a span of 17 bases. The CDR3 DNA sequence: TGTGCCAGCGAGGGGGGTTCGCACCCCACAGATACGCAGTATTTT. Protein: CASEGGSHPTDTQYF.

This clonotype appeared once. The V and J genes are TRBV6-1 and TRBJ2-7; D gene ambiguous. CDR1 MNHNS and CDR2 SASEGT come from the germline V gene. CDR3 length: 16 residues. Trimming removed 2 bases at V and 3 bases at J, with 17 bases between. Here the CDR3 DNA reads TGTGCCAGCAGTGAATTTGTGTTTGGCCTAAACTACGAGCAGTACTTC. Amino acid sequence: CASSEFVFGLNYEQYF.

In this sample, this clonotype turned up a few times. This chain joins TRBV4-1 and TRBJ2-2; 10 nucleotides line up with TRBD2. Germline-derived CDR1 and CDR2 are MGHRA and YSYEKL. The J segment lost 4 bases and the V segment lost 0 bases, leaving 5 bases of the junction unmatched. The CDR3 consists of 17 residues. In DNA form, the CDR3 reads TGCGCCAGCAGCCAAGAGGCTAGCGGGAGTCGCACCGGGGAGCTGTTTTTT. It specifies CASSQEASGSRTGELFF.

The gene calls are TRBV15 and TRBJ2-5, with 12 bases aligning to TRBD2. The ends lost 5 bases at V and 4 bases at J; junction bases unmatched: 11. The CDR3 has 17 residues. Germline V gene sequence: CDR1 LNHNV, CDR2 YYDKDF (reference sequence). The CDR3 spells CATSRGPGGLAGETQYF. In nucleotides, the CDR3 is TGTGCCACCAGCCGGGGGCCAGGGGGACTAGCGGGAGAGACCCAGTACTTC.

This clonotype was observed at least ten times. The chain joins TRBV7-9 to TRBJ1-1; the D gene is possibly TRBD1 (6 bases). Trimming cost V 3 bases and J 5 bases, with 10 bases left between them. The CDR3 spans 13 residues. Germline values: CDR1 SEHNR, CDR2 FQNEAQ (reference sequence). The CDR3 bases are TGTGCCAGCAGCTTCAGGGGATTGACTGAAGCTTTCTTT. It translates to CASSFRGLTEAFF.

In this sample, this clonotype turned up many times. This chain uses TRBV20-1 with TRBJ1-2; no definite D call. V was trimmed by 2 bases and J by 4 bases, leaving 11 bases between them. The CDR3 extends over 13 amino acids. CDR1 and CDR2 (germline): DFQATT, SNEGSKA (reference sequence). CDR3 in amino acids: CSARLGDSYGYTF. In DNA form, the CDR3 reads TGCAGTGCTAGACTCGGAGACTCCTATGGCTACACCTTC.

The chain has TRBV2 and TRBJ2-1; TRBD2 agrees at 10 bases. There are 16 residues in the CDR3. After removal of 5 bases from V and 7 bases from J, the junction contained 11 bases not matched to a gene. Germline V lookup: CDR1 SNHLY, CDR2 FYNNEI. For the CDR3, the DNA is TGTGCCAGCAGTTACCTAGCGGGAGAGCTTTGGAATGAGCAGTTCTTC. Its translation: CASSYLAGELWNEQFF.

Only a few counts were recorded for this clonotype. The CDR3 nucleotides read TGCAGTGCGAGGGAGTCGGGATACAATGAGCAGTTCTTC. Its translation is CSARESGYNEQFF. This sequence joins TRBV20-1 and TRBJ2-1; tentative D call: TRBD2 (5 bases). The CDR3 runs to 13 residues. V shed 6 bases and J shed 4 bases, with 13 bases lying between them. Per the germline V gene, CDR1 is DFQATT and CDR2 is SNEGSKA (reference sequence).

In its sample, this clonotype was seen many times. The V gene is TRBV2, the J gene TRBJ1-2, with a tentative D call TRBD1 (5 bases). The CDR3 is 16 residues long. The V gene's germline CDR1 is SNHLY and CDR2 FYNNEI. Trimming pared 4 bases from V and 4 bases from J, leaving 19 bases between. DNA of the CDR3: TGTGCCAGCAGTGGCCCTGGGCAGGGTTCCAGCTATGGCTACACCTTC. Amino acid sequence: CASSGPGQGSSYGYTF.

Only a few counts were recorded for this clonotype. CDR3 in amino acids: CASSYNSGSSYEQYF. The CDR3 region has the DNA TGTGCCAGCAGCTATAATAGCGGGAGTAGCTACGAGCAGTACTTC. V gene TRBV7-2 combines with J gene TRBJ2-7, with 9 bases matching TRBD2. The CDR3 totals 15 residues. Losses at the gene ends were 4 bases for V and 3 bases for J; bases not matched to a gene: 7. Germline values: CDR1 SGHTA, CDR2 FQGNSA.

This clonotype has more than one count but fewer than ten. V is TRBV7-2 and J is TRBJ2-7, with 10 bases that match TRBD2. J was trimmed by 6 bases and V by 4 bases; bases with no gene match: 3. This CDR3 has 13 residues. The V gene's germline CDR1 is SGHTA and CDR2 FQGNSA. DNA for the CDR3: TGTGCCAGCAGCTATACTAGCGGGGCCGAGCAGTACTTC. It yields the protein CASSYTSGAEQYF.

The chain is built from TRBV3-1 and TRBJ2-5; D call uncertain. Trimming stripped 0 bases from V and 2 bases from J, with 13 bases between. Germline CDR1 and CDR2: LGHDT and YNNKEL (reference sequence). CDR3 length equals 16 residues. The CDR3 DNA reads TGTGCCAGCAGCCAAGAACTCGGGTCCCCTCAAGAGACCCAGTACTTC. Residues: CASSQELGSPQETQYF.

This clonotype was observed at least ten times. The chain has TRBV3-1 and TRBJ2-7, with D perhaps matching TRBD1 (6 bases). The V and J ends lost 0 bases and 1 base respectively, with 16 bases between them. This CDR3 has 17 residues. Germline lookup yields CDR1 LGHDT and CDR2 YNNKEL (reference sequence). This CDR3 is CASSQDLLAGVSYEQYF. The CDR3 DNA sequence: TGTGCCAGCAGCCAAGATCTCTTGGCAGGGGTGTCCTACGAGCAGTACTTC.

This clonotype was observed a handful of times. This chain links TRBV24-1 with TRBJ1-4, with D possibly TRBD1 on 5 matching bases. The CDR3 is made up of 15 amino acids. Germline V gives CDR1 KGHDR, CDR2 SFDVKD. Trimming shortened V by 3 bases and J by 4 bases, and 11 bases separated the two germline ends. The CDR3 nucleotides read TGTGCCACCAGTGATCCGGGACCGGGTAATGAAAAACTGTTTTTT. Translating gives CATSDPGPGNEKLFF.

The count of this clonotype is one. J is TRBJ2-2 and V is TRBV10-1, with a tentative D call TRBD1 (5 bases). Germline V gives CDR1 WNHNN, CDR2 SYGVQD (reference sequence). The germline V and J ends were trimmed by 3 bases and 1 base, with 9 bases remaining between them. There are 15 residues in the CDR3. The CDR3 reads CASSELRGNTGELFF. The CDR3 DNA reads TGCGCCAGCAGTGAATTAAGGGGGAACACCGGGGAGCTGTTTTTT.

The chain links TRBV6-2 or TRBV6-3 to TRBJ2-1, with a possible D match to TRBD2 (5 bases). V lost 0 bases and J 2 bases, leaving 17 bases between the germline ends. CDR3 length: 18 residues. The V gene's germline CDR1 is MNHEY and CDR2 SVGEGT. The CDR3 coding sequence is TGTGCCAGCAGTTACTCGAAGGTACTAGTGAAACCCTACAATGAGCAGTTCTTC. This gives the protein CASSYSKVLVKPYNEQFF.

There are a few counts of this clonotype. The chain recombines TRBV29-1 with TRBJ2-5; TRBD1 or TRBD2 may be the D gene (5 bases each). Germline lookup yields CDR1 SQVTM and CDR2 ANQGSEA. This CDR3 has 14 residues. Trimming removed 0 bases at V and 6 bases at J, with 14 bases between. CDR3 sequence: CSVEDNEGLQTQYF. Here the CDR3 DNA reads TGCAGCGTTGAAGATAACGAGGGGCTACAGACCCAGTACTTC.

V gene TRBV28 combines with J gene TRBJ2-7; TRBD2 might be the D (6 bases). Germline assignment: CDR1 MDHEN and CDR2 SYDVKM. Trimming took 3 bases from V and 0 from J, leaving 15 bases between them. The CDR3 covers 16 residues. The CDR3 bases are TGTGCCAGCAGTTTGGGGACTGAAAGGGACTCCTACGAGCAGTACTTC. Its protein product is CASSLGTERDSYEQYF.